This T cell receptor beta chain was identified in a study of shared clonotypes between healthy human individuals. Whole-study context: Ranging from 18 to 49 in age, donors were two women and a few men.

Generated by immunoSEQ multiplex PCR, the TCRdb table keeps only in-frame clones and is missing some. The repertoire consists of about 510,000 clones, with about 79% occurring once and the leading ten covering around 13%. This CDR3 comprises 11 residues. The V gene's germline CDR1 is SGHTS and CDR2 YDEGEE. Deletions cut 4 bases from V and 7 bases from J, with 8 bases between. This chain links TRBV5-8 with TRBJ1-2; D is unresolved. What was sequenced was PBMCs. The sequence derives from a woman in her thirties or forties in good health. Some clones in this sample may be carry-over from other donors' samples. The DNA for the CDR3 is TGTGCCAGCAGCGCTAAGGGTGGCTACACCTTC. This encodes CASSAKGGYTF.